This T cell receptor (beta chain) was captured by sequencing in a study of graft-versus-host responses after intestinal transplantation (dated by TCRdb to the early 2020s). Context from the whole study: The transplants that recipients received were multivisceral, liver-intestinal, or isolated intestinal. Every recipient was given anti-thymocyte globulin induction, followed by around three years of maintenance tacrolimus and steroids. After intestinal transplantation, graft-versus-host and host-versus-graft alloreactive T cell clones were followed in the graft, circulation and bone marrow using bulk TCR-beta CDR3 sequencing. Alloreactive clones were identified by sequencing pre-transplant mixed lymphocyte reaction products and comparing these products with unstimulated pre-transplant donor and recipient T cells. Of the 20 to 30 intestinal transplant recipients enrolled in the cohort, one of whom was a retransplant, a few patients without pretransplant specimens were excluded. A peak of at least 4% donor T cells among recipient peripheral blood mononuclear cells was the definition used for donor T cell macrochimerism. Instead of going to the commercial service, samples from a few later patients were sequenced in-house on an Illumina MiSeq and processed with MiXCR.

This sample's time point label indicates: cells obtained before transplantation from donor or recipient. CD3+CD4+ and CD3+CD8+ populations were FACS-sorted from unstimulated pre-transplant donor and recipient cells taken from spleen or lymph nodes. Concerning this clone: No antigen is known for it. Base qualities are not recorded, but no much larger clone differs from it by a single base.

Findings and caveats that apply to the study as a whole: Conclusions were limited by the relatively low number and heterogeneity of intestinal transplant patients. Early after transplant, peak levels of circulating GvH clones were associated with declines in HvG clones. Patients with donor T cell macrochimerism had high GvH to HvG T cell clonal ratios in their allografts. GvH clones were found in recipient bone marrow, and some of the GvH clones appeared earlier in ileal mucosa or blood, which is consistent with an intestinal mucosal origin.

V is cut back by 5 bases and J by 4 bases, with 12 bases in the junction unmatched. The CDR3 contains 17 residues, cysteine and phenylalanine counted. The only DNA kept is the CDR3, 51 bases in frame from the first base. From a lookup of the germline V gene, CDR1 and CDR2 are SGHNT and YENEEA. The method behind the library was the immunoSEQ multiplex PCR assay. For most patients, genomic DNA was isolated with the Qiagen DNeasy Blood and Tissue Kit and sent frozen to Adaptive Biotechnologies for TCR sequencing. For most patients, genomic DNA was subjected to high-throughput TCR-beta CDR3 sequencing by Adaptive Biotechnologies. Turning to the authors' computational methods: Adaptive's ImmunoSEQ software supplied the TCR sequencing data for 18 patients, while MiXCR and VDJtools were used to process a few other patients. To correct CD4 versus CD8 sorting errors, sequences present in both subsets at a frequency ratio below 5:1 were removed. Because the origin of CDR3 nucleotide sequences shared between donor and recipient could not be assigned, those sequences were removed. At least 2-fold expansion over unstimulated cells and a minimum CFSE-low frequency of 0.002% (template counts) or 0.001% (read counts) were required for clones to be classified as alloreactive. Clones were considered mappable if detected in sequenced pre-transplant spleen, lymph node, or MLR CFSE-low populations of the donor or recipient. Cumulative frequency of alloreactive clones was calculated as a percentage of all sequences weighted by copy number. TCRdb retrieved this table from immuneACCESS and kept in-frame rearrangements only. Not all clones are present; in checked studies, unresolved V genes account for under half, and no reason is known for the remainder. The DNA was the basis for D and trimming; V, J and clone size are from that table. The table for this sample lists about 88,000 clones; roughly 90% of them were counted only once. The ten largest make up under 0.4% of the sample.

The sequence derives from a human donor who was the organ donor for an intestinal transplant. The chain uses TRBV11-3 and TRBJ2-5, with TRBD2 matching 11 junction bases. This specimen was unstimulated CD4+ T cells sorted from spleen or lymph node cells, taken before transplant. The CDR3 corresponds to CASSQGLAAAALETQYF. The bases read TGTGCCAGCAGCCAGGGACTAGCGGCAGCCGCTTTAGAGACCCAGTACTTC. Reference TRBV11-3 and TRBJ2-5 proteins supply the regions before and after the CDR3; the full variable domain is: EAGVVQSPRYKIIEKKQPVAFWCNPISGHNTLYWYLQNLGQGPELLIRYENEEAVDDSQLPKDRFSAERLKGVDSTLKIQPAELGDSAVYLCASSQGLAAAALETQYFGPGTRLLVL.